This T cell receptor beta chain was identified in a study of blood T cell repertoires in COVID-19. About the study: From the United States, Italy and Spain came samples of acute and convalescent COVID-19. PBMCs, B-cell-depleted T cells, or T cells were the source of the cDNA or gDNA that made up the material.

The CDR3 extends over 14 amino acids. V lost 3 bases and J 1 base, leaving 9 bases between the germline ends. CDR1 is LNHDA, CDR2 SQIVND, per germline (reference sequence). Profiled with immunoSEQ multiplex PCR; TCRdb holds only in-frame clones, not every one. The data contain around 200,000 clones, around 80% of them seen just once; the ten biggest clones take up 8.5% to 10%. The receptor's source is a man in his forties with active or convalescent COVID-19. The gene calls are TRBV19 and TRBJ1-1; tentatively, D is TRBD1 (6 bases). Sequencing used peripheral blood. CDR3 sequence: CASSIQGQNTEAFF. The DNA for the CDR3 is TGTGCCAGTAGTATTCAGGGACAGAACACTGAAGCTTTCTTT. The full variable domain, completed using reference TRBV19 and TRBJ1-1, is DGGITQSPKYLFRKEGQNVTLSCEQNLNHDAMYWYRQDPGQGLRLIYYSQIVNDFQKGDIAEGYSVSREKKESFPLTVTSAQKNPTAFYLCASSIQGQNTEAFFGQGTRLTVV.